This section outlines one TCR beta chain sequence together with its context. Its specificity is not known. With V trimmed by 4 bases and J by 2 bases, 7 bases remained unmatched. The CDR3 extends over 15 amino acids. CDR1 SGHRS and CDR2 YFSETQ come from the germline V gene. The data belong to a study of hypomethylating agent response in myelodysplastic syndrome. Overall study findings and caveats: Responders gained more novel clonotypes; non-responders had more contracted clonotypes after treatment.

Profiling relied on immunoSEQ multiplex PCR, and the TCRdb table lists in-frame clones only, not all of them. The sample has roughly 9,800 clones, about 83% seen once. The origin of this receptor is a human donor with myelodysplastic syndrome. The chain uses TRBV5-1 and TRBJ2-7; 9 bases agree with TRBD2. Sequencing was performed on bone marrow, taken before or after starting hypomethylating agent treatment for myelodysplastic syndrome (not recorded which). The CDR3 DNA reads as TGCGCCAGCAGCATGGCGGGGGGGAGAGCCTACGAGCAGTACTTC. Translating it yields CASSMAGGRAYEQYF.